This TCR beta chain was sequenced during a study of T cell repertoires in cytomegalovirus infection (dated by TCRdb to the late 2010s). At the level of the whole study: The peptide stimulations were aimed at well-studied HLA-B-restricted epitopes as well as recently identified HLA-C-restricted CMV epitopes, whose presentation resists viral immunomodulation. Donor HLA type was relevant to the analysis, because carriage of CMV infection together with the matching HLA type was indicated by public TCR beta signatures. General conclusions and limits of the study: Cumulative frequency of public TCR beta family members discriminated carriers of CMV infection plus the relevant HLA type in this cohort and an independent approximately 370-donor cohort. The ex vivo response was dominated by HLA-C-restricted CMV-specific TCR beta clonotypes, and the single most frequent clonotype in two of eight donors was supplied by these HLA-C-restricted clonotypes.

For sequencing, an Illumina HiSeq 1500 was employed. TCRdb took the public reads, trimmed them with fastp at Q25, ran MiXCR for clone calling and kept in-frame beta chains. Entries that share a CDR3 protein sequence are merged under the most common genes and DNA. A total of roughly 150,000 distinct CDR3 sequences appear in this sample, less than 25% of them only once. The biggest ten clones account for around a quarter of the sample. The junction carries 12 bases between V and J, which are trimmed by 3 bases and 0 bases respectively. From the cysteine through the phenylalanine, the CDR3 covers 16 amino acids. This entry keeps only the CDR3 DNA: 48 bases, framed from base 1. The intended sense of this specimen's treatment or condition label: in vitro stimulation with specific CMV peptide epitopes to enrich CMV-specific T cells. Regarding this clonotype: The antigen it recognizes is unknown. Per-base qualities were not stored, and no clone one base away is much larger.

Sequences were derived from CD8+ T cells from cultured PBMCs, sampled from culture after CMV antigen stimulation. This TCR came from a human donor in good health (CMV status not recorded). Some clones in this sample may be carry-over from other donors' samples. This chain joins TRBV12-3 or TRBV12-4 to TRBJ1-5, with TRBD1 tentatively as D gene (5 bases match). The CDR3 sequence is CASSLGVGGSNQPQHF. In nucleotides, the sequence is TGTGCCAGCAGTTTGGGGGTAGGTGGTAGCAATCAGCCCCAGCATTTT.